These T cell receptor beta chains were read from a single sample in a study of T cell responses to AZD1222 COVID-19 vaccine. Clones were read by immunoSEQ multiplex PCR, and TCRdb kept only the in-frame ones, dropping some. The data contain just under 55,000 clones, 87% of them singletons. Sample: peripheral blood, taken on day 0 of AZD1222 vaccination. The receptors come from an adult in good health. Each CDR3 is given with its conserved first and last residue. A D gene is named only where the DNA matches it firmly. Only part of the rows carry a size: once, few, many, or a class if the clone is expanded.

j_call d_call cdr3_length clone_size v_call cdr3_aa cdr3_nt
TRBJ1-1 NA 13 NA TRBV5-5 CASSLEGSTEAFF TGTGCCAGCAGCTTGGAAGGAAGCACTGAAGCTTTCTTT
TRBJ1-5 NA 14 few TRBV7-8 CASSFPPGDQPQHF TGTGCCAGCAGCTTTCCCCCAGGGGATCAGCCCCAGCATTTT
TRBJ1-5 NA 12 large TRBV19 CASKVDNQPQHF TGTGCCAGTAAGGTCGACAATCAGCCCCAGCATTTT
TRBJ1-3 NA 14 NA TRBV18 CASSPSQTGNTIYF TGTGCCAGCTCACCAAGCCAGACTGGAAACACCATATATTTT
TRBJ2-5 NA 15 NA TRBV6-5 CASSYSRGPQETQYF TGTGCCAGCAGTTACTCGAGAGGGCCCCAAGAGACCCAGTACTTC
TRBJ2-3 NA 15 NA TRBV9 CASSVAGAGADTQYF TGTGCCAGCAGCGTAGCGGGGGCCGGCGCAGATACGCAGTATTTT
TRBJ2-7 NA 14 NA TRBV6-5 CASSRDQTSYEQYF TGTGCCAGCAGTAGGGACCAAACCTCCTACGAGCAGTACTTC
TRBJ1-5 NA 14 NA TRBV28 CASEGGLSNQPQHF TGTGCCAGCGAGGGCGGCCTTAGCAATCAGCCCCAGCATTTT
TRBJ1-6 NA 14 NA TRBV7-2 CASSLVQMNSPLHF TGTGCCAGCAGCTTAGTACAGATGAATTCACCCCTCCACTTT
TRBJ2-3 NA 16 NA TRBV25-1 CASSEIGRGGTDTQYF TGTGCCAGCAGTGAGATCGGGCGGGGAGGCACAGATACGCAGTATTTT
TRBJ1-2 NA 14 few TRBV2 CASSEQGEGYGYTF TGTGCCAGCAGTGAACAGGGAGAGGGGTATGGCTACACCTTC
TRBJ1-5 NA 15 NA TRBV7-6 CASSPEDRRDQPQHF TGTGCCAGCAGCCCCGAAGACAGAAGGGATCAGCCCCAGCATTTT
TRBJ2-2 NA 18 NA TRBV4-3 CASSQDGLWWGATGELFF TGCGCCAGCAGCCAAGATGGCCTTTGGTGGGGGGCCACCGGGGAGCTGTTTTTT
TRBJ1-5 NA 13 NA TRBV10-3 CAISESGNQPQHF TGTGCCATCAGTGAGTCGGGTAATCAGCCCCAGCATTTT
TRBJ1-6 NA 18 NA TRBV19 CASGISGPVGFVNSPLHF TGTGCCAGTGGTATCAGCGGTCCCGTGGGTTTTGTTAATTCACCCCTCCACTTT
TRBJ2-1 NA 17 NA TRBV7-9 CASSLIPGNREGNEQFF TGTGCCAGCAGCTTAATCCCAGGGAACAGGGAAGGCAATGAGCAGTTCTTC
TRBJ2-7 NA 15 NA TRBV28 CASSTAAGGEVEQYF TGTGCCAGCAGTACCGCGGCAGGGGGGGAAGTCGAGCAGTACTTC
TRBJ1-2 NA 12 NA TRBV12-3/TRBV12-4 CAIRVGLYGYTF TGTGCCATTCGCGTGGGACTATATGGCTACACCTTC
TRBJ1-1 NA 16 NA TRBV7-3 CASSLMGGMEHTEAFF TGTGCCAGCAGCTTAATGGGGGGGATGGAGCACACTGAAGCTTTCTTT
TRBJ1-1 NA 13 NA TRBV30 CAWSIQQNTEAFF TGTGCCTGGTCTATCCAGCAGAACACTGAAGCTTTCTTT
TRBJ2-5 NA 11 NA TRBV7-2 CASSLRKTQYF TGTGCCAGCAGCTTACGAAAGACCCAGTACTTC
TRBJ1-6 NA 16 few TRBV30 CAWSVRVRLDNSPLHF TGTGCCTGGAGTGTACGTGTGAGGTTGGATAATTCACCCCTCCACTTT
TRBJ1-1 NA 13 NA TRBV5-5 CASSLAGNTEAFF TGTGCCAGCAGCTTAGCAGGGAACACTGAAGCTTTCTTT
TRBJ1-5 NA 16 NA TRBV28 CASSLGLSLGNQPQHF TGTGCCAGCAGTCTCGGACTGAGTCTGGGCAATCAGCCCCAGCATTTT
TRBJ1-2 NA 14 NA TRBV4-1 CASSQDRSRDGYTF TGCGCCAGCAGCCAAGATCGGAGCAGGGACGGCTACACCTTC
TRBJ1-3 NA 15 few TRBV5-1 CASSLDGVSGNTIYF TGCGCCAGCAGCTTGGACGGAGTCTCTGGAAACACCATATATTTT
TRBJ1-1 TRBD1 14 NA TRBV11-2 CASSLTGQGILAFF TGTGCCAGCAGCTTAACGGGACAGGGGATCCTGGCTTTCTTT
TRBJ1-5 NA 15 NA TRBV28 CASSPPGPSNQPQHF TGTGCCAGCAGCCCCCCGGGGCCAAGCAATCAGCCCCAGCATTTT
TRBJ1-3 NA 14 NA TRBV2 CASSELADGNTIYF TGTGCCAGCAGTGAACTGGCAGATGGAAACACCATATATTTT